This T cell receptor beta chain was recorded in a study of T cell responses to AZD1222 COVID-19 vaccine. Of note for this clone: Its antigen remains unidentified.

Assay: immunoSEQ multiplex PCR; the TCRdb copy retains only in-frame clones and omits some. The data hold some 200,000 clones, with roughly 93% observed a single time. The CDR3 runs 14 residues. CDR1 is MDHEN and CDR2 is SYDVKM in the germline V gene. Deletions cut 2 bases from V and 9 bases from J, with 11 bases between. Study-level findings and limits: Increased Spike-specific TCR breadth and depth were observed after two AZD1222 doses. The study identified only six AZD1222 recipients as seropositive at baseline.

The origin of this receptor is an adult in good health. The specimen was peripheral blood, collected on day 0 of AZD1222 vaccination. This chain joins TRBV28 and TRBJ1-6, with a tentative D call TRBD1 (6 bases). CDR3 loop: CASSLLTGLSPLHF. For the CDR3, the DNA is TGTGCCAGCAGTTTACTTACAGGGCTTTCACCCCTCCACTTT.